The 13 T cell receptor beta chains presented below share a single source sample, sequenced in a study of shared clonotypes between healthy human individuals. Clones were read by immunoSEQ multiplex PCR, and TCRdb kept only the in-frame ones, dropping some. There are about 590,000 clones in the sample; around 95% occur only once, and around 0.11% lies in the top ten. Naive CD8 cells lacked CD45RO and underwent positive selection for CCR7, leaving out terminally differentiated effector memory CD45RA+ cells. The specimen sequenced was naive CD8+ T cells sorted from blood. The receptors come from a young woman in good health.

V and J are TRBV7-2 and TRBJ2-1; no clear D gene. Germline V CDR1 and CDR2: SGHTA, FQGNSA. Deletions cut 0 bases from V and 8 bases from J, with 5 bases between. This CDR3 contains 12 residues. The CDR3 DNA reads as TGTGCCAGCAGCTTAGCCATTTATGAGCAGTTCTTC. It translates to CASSLAIYEQFF.

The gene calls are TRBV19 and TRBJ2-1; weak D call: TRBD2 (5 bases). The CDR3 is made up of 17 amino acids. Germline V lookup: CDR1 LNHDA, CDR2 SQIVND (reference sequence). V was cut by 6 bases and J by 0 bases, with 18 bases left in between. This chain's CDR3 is CASRIGVGENSYNEQFF. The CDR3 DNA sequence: TGTGCCAGTAGGATCGGGGTCGGGGAAAACTCCTACAATGAGCAGTTCTTC.

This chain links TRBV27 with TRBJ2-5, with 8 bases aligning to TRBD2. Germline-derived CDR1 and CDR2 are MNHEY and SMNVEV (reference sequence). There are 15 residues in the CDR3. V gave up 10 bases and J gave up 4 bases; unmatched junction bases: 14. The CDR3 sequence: CATLISVAGRETQYF. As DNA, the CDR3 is TGTGCCACCCTAATTTCGGTAGCGGGAAGAGAGACCCAGTACTTC.

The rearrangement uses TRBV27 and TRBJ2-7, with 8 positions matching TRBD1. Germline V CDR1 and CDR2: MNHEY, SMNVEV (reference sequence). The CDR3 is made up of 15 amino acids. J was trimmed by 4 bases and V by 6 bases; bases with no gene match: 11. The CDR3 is CASSSTPGGLYEQYF. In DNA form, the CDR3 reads TGTGCCAGCAGCTCAACGCCAGGGGGCCTTTACGAGCAGTACTTC.

The CDR3 loop is CASSPGVPSSYNEQFF. The CDR3 nucleotides are TGTGCCAGCAGCCCGGGAGTCCCGAGCTCCTACAATGAGCAGTTCTTC. This chain uses TRBV5-6 with TRBJ2-1; D might be TRBD2 (6 bases). The length of the CDR3 is 16 residues. Deletions cut 4 bases from V and 0 bases from J, with 14 bases between. Germline V gene data show CDR1 as SGHDT and CDR2 as YYEEEE. Based on the CDR3 plus reference TRBV5-6 and TRBJ2-1, the full variable domain is DAGVTQSPTHLIKTRGQQVTLRCSPKSGHDTVSWYQQALGQGPQFIFQYYEEEERQRGNFPDRFSGHQFPNYSSELNVNALLLGDSALYLCASSPGVPSSYNEQFFGPGTRLTVL.

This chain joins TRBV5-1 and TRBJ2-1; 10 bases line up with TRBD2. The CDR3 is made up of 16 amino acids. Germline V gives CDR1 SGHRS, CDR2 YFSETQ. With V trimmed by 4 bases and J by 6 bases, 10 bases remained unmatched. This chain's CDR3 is CASSPFRTSGGNEQFF. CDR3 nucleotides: TGCGCCAGCAGCCCATTTCGGACTAGCGGAGGCAATGAGCAGTTCTTC.

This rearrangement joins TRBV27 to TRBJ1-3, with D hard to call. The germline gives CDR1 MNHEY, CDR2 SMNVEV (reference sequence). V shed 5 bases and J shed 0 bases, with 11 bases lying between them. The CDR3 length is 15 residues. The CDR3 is CASSPNGISGNTIYF. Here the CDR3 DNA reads TGTGCCAGCAGTCCTAACGGGATCTCTGGAAACACCATATATTTT.

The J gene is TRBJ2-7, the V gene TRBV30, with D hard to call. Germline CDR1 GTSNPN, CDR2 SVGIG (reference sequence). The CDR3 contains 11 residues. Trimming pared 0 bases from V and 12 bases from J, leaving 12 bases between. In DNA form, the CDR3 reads TGTGCCTGGAGTGTAACCCCCCGCTGGTACTTC. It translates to CAWSVTPRWYF.

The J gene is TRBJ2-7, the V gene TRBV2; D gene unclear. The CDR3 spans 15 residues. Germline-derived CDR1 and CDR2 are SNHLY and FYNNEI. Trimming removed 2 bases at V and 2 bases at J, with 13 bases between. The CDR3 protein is CASSEWSAGAYEQYF. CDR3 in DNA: TGTGCCAGCAGTGAATGGTCCGCAGGTGCCTACGAGCAGTACTTC.

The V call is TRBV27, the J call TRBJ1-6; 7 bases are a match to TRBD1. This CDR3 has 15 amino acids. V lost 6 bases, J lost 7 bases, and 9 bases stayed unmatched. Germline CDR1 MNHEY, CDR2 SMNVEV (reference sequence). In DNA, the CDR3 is TGTGCCAGCAGGCCGATGACAGGGAGGAATTCACCCCTCCACTTT. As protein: CASRPMTGRNSPLHF.

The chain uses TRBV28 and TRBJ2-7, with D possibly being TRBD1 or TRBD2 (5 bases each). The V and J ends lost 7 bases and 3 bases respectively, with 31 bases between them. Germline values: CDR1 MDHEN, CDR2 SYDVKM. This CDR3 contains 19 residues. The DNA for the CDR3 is TGTGCCAGCACCCGGGACCCACCCGATTGGGGCCGAGAAGACTACGAGCAGTACTTC. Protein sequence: CASTRDPPDWGREDYEQYF.

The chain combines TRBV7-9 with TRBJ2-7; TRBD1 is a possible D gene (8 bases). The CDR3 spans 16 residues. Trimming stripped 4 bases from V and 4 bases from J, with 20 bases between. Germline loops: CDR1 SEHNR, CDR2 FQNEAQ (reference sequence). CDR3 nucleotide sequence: TGTGCCAGCAGCTCCTTGACAGGGGAGGGTGGTTACGAGCAGTACTTC. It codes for CASSSLTGEGGYEQYF. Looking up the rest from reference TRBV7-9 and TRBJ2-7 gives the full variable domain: DTGVSQNPRHKITKRGQNVTFRCDPISEHNRLYWYRQTLGQGPEFLTYFQNEAQLEKSRLLSDRFSAERPKGSFSTLEIQRTEQGDSAMYLCASSSLTGEGGYEQYFGPGTRLTVT.

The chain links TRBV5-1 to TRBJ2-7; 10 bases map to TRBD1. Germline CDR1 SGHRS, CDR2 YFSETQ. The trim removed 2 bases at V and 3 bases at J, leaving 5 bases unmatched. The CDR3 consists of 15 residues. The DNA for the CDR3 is TGCGCCAGCAGCTTCGACAGGGGGCCGGGCTACGAGCAGTACTTC. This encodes CASSFDRGPGYEQYF.